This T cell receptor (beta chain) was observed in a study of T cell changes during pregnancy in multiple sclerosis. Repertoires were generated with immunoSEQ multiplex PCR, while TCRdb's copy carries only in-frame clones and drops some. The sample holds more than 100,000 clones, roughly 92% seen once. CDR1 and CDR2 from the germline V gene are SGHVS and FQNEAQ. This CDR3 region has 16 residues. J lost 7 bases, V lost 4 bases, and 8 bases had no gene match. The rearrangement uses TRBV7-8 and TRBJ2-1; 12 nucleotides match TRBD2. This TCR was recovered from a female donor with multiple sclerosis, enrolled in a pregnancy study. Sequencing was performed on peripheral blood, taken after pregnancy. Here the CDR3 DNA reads TGTGCCAGCAGCTCCCTCGGACTAGCGGGAAGAAATGAGCAGTTCTTC. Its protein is CASSSLGLAGRNEQFF.